This T cell receptor beta chain was found in a study of CD8 T cells in ankylosing spondylitis. Study results and limitations: A motif of under 10 highly homologous TCR beta variants was seen as apparently characteristic of ankylosing spondylitis blood.

Via MiXCR, TCRdb re-called the 5' RACE reads, giving one row per CDR3 protein. Of about 360,000 distinct CDR3 sequences listed, 20% are singletons. Germline CDR1 and CDR2: ENHRY and SYGVKD. With 2 bases removed from V and 3 bases from J, the gap between germline ends came to 16 bases. This CDR3 region has 16 residues. This clonotype has at least ten counts. Its specificity is not known. The V gene is TRBV10-3, the J gene TRBJ1-1; D unclear. The source material was blood, either unsorted or a sorted T cell fraction (not recorded which). The sequence was collected from a male donor with ankylosing spondylitis or in good health (not recorded which). The CDR3 DNA reads as TGTGCCATCAGTGAGACCGGGCTCCTCGGGGACACTGAAGCTTTCTTT. Translated, it gives CAISETGLLGDTEAFF.